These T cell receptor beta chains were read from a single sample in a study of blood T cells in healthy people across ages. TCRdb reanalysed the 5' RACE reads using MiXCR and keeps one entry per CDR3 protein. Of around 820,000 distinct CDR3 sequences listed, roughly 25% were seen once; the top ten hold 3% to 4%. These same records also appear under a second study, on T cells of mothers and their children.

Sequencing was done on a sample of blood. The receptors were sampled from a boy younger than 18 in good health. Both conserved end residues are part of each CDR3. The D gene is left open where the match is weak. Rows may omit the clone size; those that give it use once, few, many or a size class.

CDR3 DNA: TGTGCCAGCAGCCCTTTCCCCGGGACACAACCAGGGAATGGCTACACCTTC
CDR3 protein: CASSPFPGTQPGNGYTF
clone size: few
V gene: TRBV14
D gene: .
J gene: TRBJ1-2

CDR3 DNA: TGTGCCAGTAATGGGGGGCGTCATGAGCAGTTCTTC
CDR3 protein: CASNGGRHEQFF
clone size: few
V gene: TRBV19
D gene: .
J gene: TRBJ2-1

CDR3 DNA: TGCGCCAGCAGCATCGGACAGGGCACAGATACGCGGTATTTT
CDR3 protein: CASSIGQGTDTRYF
clone size: .
V gene: TRBV5-1
D gene: TRBD1
J gene: TRBJ2-3

CDR3 DNA: TGCAGCGTTGATAGACCGTTGGGGACTACCAAAAATGAGCAGTTCTTC
CDR3 protein: CSVDRPLGTTKNEQFF
clone size: .
V gene: TRBV29-1
D gene: TRBD2
J gene: TRBJ2-1

CDR3 DNA: TGTGCCAGCAGTTTAGGGAGGGACAGCAATGAGCAGTTCTTC
CDR3 protein: CASSLGRDSNEQFF
clone size: few
V gene: TRBV12-3/TRBV12-4
D gene: .
J gene: TRBJ2-1

CDR3 DNA: TGTGCCTGCAGCTTAGTGGCCAGGGGACGCCCGGGAACCTACGAGCAGTACTTC
CDR3 protein: CACSLVARGRPGTYEQYF
clone size: .
V gene: TRBV7-8
D gene: .
J gene: TRBJ2-7

CDR3 DNA: TGCAGTGCTAGAGATAGCACAGGGCTCTTGACCGGGGAGCTGTTTTTT
CDR3 protein: CSARDSTGLLTGELFF
clone size: .
V gene: TRBV20-1
D gene: .
J gene: TRBJ2-2

CDR3 DNA: TGTGCCAGCAGCCGTACCGGGTTTGGAAACACCATATATTTT
CDR3 protein: CASSRTGFGNTIYF
clone size: few
V gene: TRBV7-9
D gene: .
J gene: TRBJ1-3

CDR3 DNA: TGTGCCAGCAGCCCTCAACTAGCGGGAGCTCTGGTGGAGACCCAGTACTTC
CDR3 protein: CASSPQLAGALVETQYF
clone size: many
V gene: TRBV7-6
D gene: TRBD2
J gene: TRBJ2-5

CDR3 DNA: TGTGCCAGCAGCCAAGATCTTTCTCCGCTAGCGGGGGCAGATACGCAGTATTTT
CDR3 protein: CASSQDLSPLAGADTQYF
clone size: few
V gene: TRBV14
D gene: TRBD2
J gene: TRBJ2-3

CDR3 DNA: TGCGCCAGCAGCTTGGATAGCGGCGGGAAGCAGTTCTTC
CDR3 protein: CASSLDSGGKQFF
clone size: .
V gene: TRBV5-1
D gene: .
J gene: TRBJ2-1

CDR3 DNA: TGCGCCAGCAGCCAAGGGGACAGCCAAGCCTACAATGAGCAGTTCTTC
CDR3 protein: CASSQGDSQAYNEQFF
clone size: .
V gene: TRBV4-1
D gene: TRBD1
J gene: TRBJ2-1

CDR3 DNA: TGCGCCAGCAGCGACGATGTAGGGGACGAGCAGTACTTC
CDR3 protein: CASSDDVGDEQYF
clone size: .
V gene: TRBV5-1
D gene: .
J gene: TRBJ2-7

CDR3 DNA: TGTGCCAGCAGCCCGCTGTCGGACAGGGATAATAGTGGCTACACCTTC
CDR3 protein: CASSPLSDRDNSGYTF
clone size: .
V gene: TRBV7-9
D gene: TRBD1
J gene: TRBJ1-2

CDR3 DNA: TGTGCCATCAGAGGGGGAGAGACCCAGTACTTC
CDR3 protein: CAIRGGETQYF
clone size: .
V gene: TRBV10-3
D gene: .
J gene: TRBJ2-5

CDR3 DNA: TGCAGCGCCCTAGGAGAGGACAGGGTGGAATATAGGGAGACCCAGTACTTC
CDR3 protein: CSALGEDRVEYRETQYF
clone size: few
V gene: TRBV29-1
D gene: TRBD1
J gene: TRBJ2-5

CDR3 DNA: TGTGCCACCAGCAGAGACGACAGGATCCAAGAGACCCAGTACTTC
CDR3 protein: CATSRDDRIQETQYF
clone size: .
V gene: TRBV15
D gene: .
J gene: TRBJ2-5

CDR3 DNA: TGTGCCAGCAGTTACCAAGGACAGGGGGGGAATGAGCAGTTCTTC
CDR3 protein: CASSYQGQGGNEQFF
clone size: few
V gene: TRBV6-5
D gene: TRBD1
J gene: TRBJ2-1

CDR3 DNA: TGTGCCACCAGCAGAGAGCGGGAGTCCTCCTACGAGCAGTACTTC
CDR3 protein: CATSRERESSYEQYF
clone size: .
V gene: TRBV15
D gene: TRBD2
J gene: TRBJ2-7

CDR3 DNA: TGCAGTGCTAGAGACTTCTCCTACAATGAGCAGTTCTTC
CDR3 protein: CSARDFSYNEQFF
clone size: few
V gene: TRBV20-1
D gene: .
J gene: TRBJ2-1

CDR3 DNA: TGTGCCAGCAGTTACCCCGACCAGCAAGAGACCCAGTACTTC
CDR3 protein: CASSYPDQQETQYF
clone size: .
V gene: TRBV6-2/TRBV6-3
D gene: .
J gene: TRBJ2-5

CDR3 DNA: TGCAGTGCCGGGGACAGGGGGCGAGAGCAGTTCTTC
CDR3 protein: CSAGDRGREQFF
clone size: few
V gene: TRBV20-1
D gene: TRBD1
J gene: TRBJ2-1

CDR3 DNA: TGTGCCAGCAGTCACAGGACTAATGAAAAACTGTTTTTT
CDR3 protein: CASSHRTNEKLFF
clone size: once
V gene: TRBV27
D gene: .
J gene: TRBJ1-4

CDR3 DNA: TGTGCCAGCAGCCAAGATCGGTGGTCTGTGGAGTATTCAACTAATGAAAAACTGTTTTTT
CDR3 protein: CASSQDRWSVEYSTNEKLFF
clone size: .
V gene: TRBV3-1
D gene: .
J gene: TRBJ1-4

CDR3 DNA: TGCGCCAGCAGCTTTGGTACCGAGACAGGGGGCCTTGGGAGCTCCTACGAGCAGTACTTC
CDR3 protein: CASSFGTETGGLGSSYEQYF
clone size: few
V gene: TRBV5-1
D gene: TRBD1
J gene: TRBJ2-7

CDR3 DNA: TGCGCCAGCAGCCAGGAACTCCGGGGCTCATACGAGCAGTACTTC
CDR3 protein: CASSQELRGSYEQYF
clone size: .
V gene: TRBV4-3
D gene: .
J gene: TRBJ2-7

CDR3 DNA: TGCGCCAGCAGCCAAGACCGGACAGGGGCGAGGGATGAGCAGTTCTTC
CDR3 protein: CASSQDRTGARDEQFF
clone size: .
V gene: TRBV4-3
D gene: TRBD1
J gene: TRBJ2-1

CDR3 DNA: TGTGCCAGCAGCTCGATAGCGGGAAGTCCGCATGAGCAGTTCTTC
CDR3 protein: CASSSIAGSPHEQFF
clone size: .
V gene: TRBV7-3
D gene: TRBD2
J gene: TRBJ2-1

CDR3 DNA: TGCAGCGTTATAACGCCCCACCAACCGGACAGGGGAGACCCACAGTTCTTC
CDR3 protein: CSVITPHQPDRGDPQFF
clone size: few
V gene: TRBV29-1
D gene: TRBD1
J gene: TRBJ2-1

CDR3 DNA: TGTGCCAGCAGCTTACCTAGCGGGAAATACGAGCAGTACTTC
CDR3 protein: CASSLPSGKYEQYF
clone size: .
V gene: TRBV7-2
D gene: TRBD2
J gene: TRBJ2-7

CDR3 DNA: TGTGCCAGCAGGAATATACGAGAGCAGTACTTC
CDR3 protein: CASRNIREQYF
clone size: .
V gene: TRBV28
D gene: .
J gene: TRBJ2-5

CDR3 DNA: TGCGCCAGCAGCTTCTTAGCGGACAGCACAGATACGCAGTATTTT
CDR3 protein: CASSFLADSTDTQYF
clone size: .
V gene: TRBV5-1
D gene: .
J gene: TRBJ2-3

CDR3 DNA: TGTGCCAGCAGCTACGGGGGGCAGGGGTACAATGAGCAGTTCTTC
CDR3 protein: CASSYGGQGYNEQFF
clone size: few
V gene: TRBV7-6
D gene: .
J gene: TRBJ2-1

CDR3 DNA: TGCAGTGCTCCTAGCATGGGCCACAGCACAGATACGCAGTATTTT
CDR3 protein: CSAPSMGHSTDTQYF
clone size: .
V gene: TRBV20-1
D gene: .
J gene: TRBJ2-3

CDR3 DNA: TGTGCCAGCAGTTCGACAGGGGGCTACACAGATACGCAGTATTTT
CDR3 protein: CASSSTGGYTDTQYF
clone size: .
V gene: TRBV6-5
D gene: TRBD1
J gene: TRBJ2-3

CDR3 DNA: TGTGCCAGCAGTGGAGACAGGGACGAGGGCAATCAGCCCCAGCATTTT
CDR3 protein: CASSGDRDEGNQPQHF
clone size: .
V gene: TRBV12-3/TRBV12-4
D gene: TRBD1
J gene: TRBJ1-5

CDR3 DNA: TGTGCCAGCAGCCGATCCGGGACAACGAAGACCCAGTACTTC
CDR3 protein: CASSRSGTTKTQYF
clone size: .
V gene: TRBV6-2/TRBV6-3
D gene: .
J gene: TRBJ2-5

CDR3 DNA: TGTGCCAGCAGCTTAATGGTCTCCGGGGAGCTGTTTTTT
CDR3 protein: CASSLMVSGELFF
clone size: few
V gene: TRBV7-3
D gene: .
J gene: TRBJ2-2

CDR3 DNA: TGCAGTGCTAGAGTTAGCTCTGGGGCCAACGTCCTGACTTTC
CDR3 protein: CSARVSSGANVLTF
clone size: few
V gene: TRBV20-1
D gene: .
J gene: TRBJ2-6

CDR3 DNA: TGTGCCAGCAGCTTAACCGGGACACTTTTTCAAGAGACCCAGTACTTC
CDR3 protein: CASSLTGTLFQETQYF
clone size: .
V gene: TRBV5-5
D gene: .
J gene: TRBJ2-5

CDR3 DNA: TGTGCCAGCAGCGGGGCAGGAGGGACAGACTACGAGCAGTACTTC
CDR3 protein: CASSGAGGTDYEQYF
clone size: .
V gene: TRBV9
D gene: .
J gene: TRBJ2-7

CDR3 DNA: TGTGCCAGCAGTTTCGACAGGGAAGGTGTTGAGGAGACCCAGTACTTC
CDR3 protein: CASSFDREGVEETQYF
clone size: few
V gene: TRBV28
D gene: TRBD1
J gene: TRBJ2-5

CDR3 DNA: TGTGCCACCAGCCCCCGGGGTGACACTGAAGCTTTCTTT
CDR3 protein: CATSPRGDTEAFF
clone size: few
V gene: TRBV15
D gene: .
J gene: TRBJ1-1

CDR3 DNA: TGCAGTGCTAGAGAGAGGGGGGTAAGCAATCAGCCCCAGCATTTT
CDR3 protein: CSARERGVSNQPQHF
clone size: few
V gene: TRBV20-1
D gene: .
J gene: TRBJ1-5

CDR3 DNA: TGTGCCAGCAGTCCGACAGAAGCTAATGAAAAACTGTTTTTT
CDR3 protein: CASSPTEANEKLFF
clone size: .
V gene: TRBV12-3/TRBV12-4
D gene: .
J gene: TRBJ1-4

CDR3 DNA: TGCAGCGTTGTTGCCGGGGAAAATGAAAAACTGTTTTTT
CDR3 protein: CSVVAGENEKLFF
clone size: few
V gene: TRBV29-1
D gene: .
J gene: TRBJ1-4

CDR3 DNA: TGTGCCAGCAGCGTAGGACTAGCGGGGGGGCCCTGGGAGACCCAGTACTTC
CDR3 protein: CASSVGLAGGPWETQYF
clone size: .
V gene: TRBV9
D gene: TRBD2
J gene: TRBJ2-5

CDR3 DNA: TGTGCCAGCAGTTCCAGGGGGTACAACACTGAAGCTTTCTTT
CDR3 protein: CASSSRGYNTEAFF
clone size: few
V gene: TRBV6-5
D gene: TRBD1
J gene: TRBJ1-1

CDR3 DNA: TGTGCCAGCAACAACTACCTAGCGAACAATGAGCAGTTCTTC
CDR3 protein: CASNNYLANNEQFF
clone size: .
V gene: TRBV9
D gene: .
J gene: TRBJ2-1